The entry below describes one T cell receptor (beta chain). Per donor, approximately 2.6 ml of blood was collected and frozen. Germline V lookup: CDR1 LGHNA, CDR2 YNFKEQ. The CDR3 extends over 16 amino acids. The data originate from a study of monozygotic twins with inflammatory bowel disease. TCRdb re-called the 5' RACE reads; every CDR3 protein appears as one record, without DNA. The sample is made up of 300,000 to 400,000 distinct CDR3 sequences, and the top ten hold just over 2.5% of it. Material: blood. V gene TRBV4-2 combines with J gene TRBJ2-5; TCRdb selects TRBD1, and the lack of DNA leaves this call unchecked. This TCR came from a human donor with ulcerative colitis or Crohn's disease, or a healthy co-twin of an affected twin (not recorded which). The chain's CDR3 is CASSQDGGFGQETQYF.